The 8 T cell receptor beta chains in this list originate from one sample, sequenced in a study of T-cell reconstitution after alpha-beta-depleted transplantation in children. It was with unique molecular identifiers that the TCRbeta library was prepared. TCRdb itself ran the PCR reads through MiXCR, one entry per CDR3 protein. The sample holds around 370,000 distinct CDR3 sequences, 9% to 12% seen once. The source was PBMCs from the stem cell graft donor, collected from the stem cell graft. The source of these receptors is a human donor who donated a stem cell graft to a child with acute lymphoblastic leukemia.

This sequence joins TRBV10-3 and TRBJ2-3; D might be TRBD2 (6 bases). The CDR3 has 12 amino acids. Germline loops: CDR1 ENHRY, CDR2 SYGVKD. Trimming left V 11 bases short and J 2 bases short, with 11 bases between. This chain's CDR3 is CAGRGYTDTQYF. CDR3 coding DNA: TGTGCCGGGCGGGGATACACAGATACGCAGTATTTT.

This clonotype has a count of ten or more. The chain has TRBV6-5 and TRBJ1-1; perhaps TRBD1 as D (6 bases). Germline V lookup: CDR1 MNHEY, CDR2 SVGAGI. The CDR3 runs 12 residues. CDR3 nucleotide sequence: TGTGTCACGTTAAACAGGGTAACTGAAGCTTTCTTT. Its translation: CVTLNRVTEAFF.

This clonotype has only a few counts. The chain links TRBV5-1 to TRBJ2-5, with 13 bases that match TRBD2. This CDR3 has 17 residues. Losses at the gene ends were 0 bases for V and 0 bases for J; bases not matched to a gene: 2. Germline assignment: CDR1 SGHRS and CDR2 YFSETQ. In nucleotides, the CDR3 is TGCGCCAGCAGCTTGGCTGGGACTAGCGGGAACCAAGAGACCCAGTACTTC. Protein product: CASSLAGTSGNQETQYF.

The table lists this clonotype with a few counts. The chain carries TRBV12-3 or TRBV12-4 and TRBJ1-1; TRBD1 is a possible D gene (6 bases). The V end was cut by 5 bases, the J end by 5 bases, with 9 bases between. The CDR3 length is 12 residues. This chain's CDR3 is CASSTGPTEAFF. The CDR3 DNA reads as TGTGCCAGCAGTACAGGGCCTACTGAAGCTTTCTTT.

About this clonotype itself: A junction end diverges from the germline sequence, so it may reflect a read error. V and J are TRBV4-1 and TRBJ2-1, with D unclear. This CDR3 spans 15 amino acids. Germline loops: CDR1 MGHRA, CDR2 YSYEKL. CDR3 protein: CASSQAPISYNELFF. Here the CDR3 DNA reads TGCGCCAGCAGCCAAGCACCCATCTCCTACAATGAGCTGTTCTTC.

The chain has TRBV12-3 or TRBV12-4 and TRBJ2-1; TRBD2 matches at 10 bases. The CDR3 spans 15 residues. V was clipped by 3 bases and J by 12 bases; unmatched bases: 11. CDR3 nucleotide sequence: TGTGCCAGCAGTTTGTCTTCTAGCGGGAGTGGAGGGCAGTTCTTC. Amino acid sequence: CASSLSSSGSGGQFF.

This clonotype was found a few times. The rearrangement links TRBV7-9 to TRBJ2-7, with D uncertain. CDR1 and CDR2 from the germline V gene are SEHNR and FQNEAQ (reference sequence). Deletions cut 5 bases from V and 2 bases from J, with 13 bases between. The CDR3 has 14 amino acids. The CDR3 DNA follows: TGTGCCAGCAGCCCCGGGCTATTGCCCTACGAGCAGTACTTC. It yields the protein CASSPGLLPYEQYF. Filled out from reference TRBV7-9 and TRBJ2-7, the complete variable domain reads DTGVSQNPRHKITKRGQNVTFRCDPISEHNRLYWYRQTLGQGPEFLTYFQNEAQLEKSRLLSDRFSAERPKGSFSTLEIQRTEQGDSAMYLCASSPGLLPYEQYFGPGTRLTVT.

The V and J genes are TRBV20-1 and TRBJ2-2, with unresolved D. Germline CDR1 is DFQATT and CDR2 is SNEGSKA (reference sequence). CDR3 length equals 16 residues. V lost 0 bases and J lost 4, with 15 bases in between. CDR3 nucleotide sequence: TGCAGTGCTAGAGATAGCCGACATCCGTCCACCGGGGAGCTGTTTTTT. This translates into CSARDSRHPSTGELFF.